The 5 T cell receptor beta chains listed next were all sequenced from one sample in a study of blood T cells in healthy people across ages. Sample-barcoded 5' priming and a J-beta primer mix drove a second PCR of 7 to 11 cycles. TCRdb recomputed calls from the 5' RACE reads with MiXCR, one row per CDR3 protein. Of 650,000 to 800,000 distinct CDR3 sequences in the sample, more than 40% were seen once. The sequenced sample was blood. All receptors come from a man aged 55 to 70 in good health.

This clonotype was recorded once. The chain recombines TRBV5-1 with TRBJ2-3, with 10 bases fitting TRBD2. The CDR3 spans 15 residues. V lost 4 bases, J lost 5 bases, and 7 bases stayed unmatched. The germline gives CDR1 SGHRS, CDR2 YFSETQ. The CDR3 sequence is CASSLERGGKDTQYF. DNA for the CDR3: TGCGCCAGCAGCCTAGAGCGGGGGGGGAAAGATACGCAGTATTTT.

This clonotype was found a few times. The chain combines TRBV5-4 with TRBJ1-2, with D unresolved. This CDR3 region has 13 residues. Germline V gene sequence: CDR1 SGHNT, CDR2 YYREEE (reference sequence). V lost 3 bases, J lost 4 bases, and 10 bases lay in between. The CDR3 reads CASSSMSGYGYTF. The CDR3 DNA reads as TGTGCCAGCAGCTCCATGAGCGGCTATGGCTACACCTTC.

The CDR3 protein is CASSNSGANVLTF. Here the CDR3 DNA reads TGTGCCAGCAGCAACTCTGGGGCCAACGTCCTGACTTTC. J is TRBJ2-6 and V is TRBV6-4; no definite D call. The CDR3 contains 13 residues. CDR1 is MRHNA and CDR2 is SNTAGT in the germline V gene. Trimming stripped 6 bases from V and 0 bases from J, with 3 bases between.

CDR3 DNA: TGCGCCAGCAGCCCCCCTCGATCATACGAGCAGTACTTC. Encoded protein: CASSPPRSYEQYF. The gene calls are TRBV4-1 and TRBJ2-7, with unresolved D. Germline assignment: CDR1 MGHRA and CDR2 YSYEKL. V lost 4 bases, J lost 4 bases, and 11 bases lay in between. The CDR3 is 13 amino acids.

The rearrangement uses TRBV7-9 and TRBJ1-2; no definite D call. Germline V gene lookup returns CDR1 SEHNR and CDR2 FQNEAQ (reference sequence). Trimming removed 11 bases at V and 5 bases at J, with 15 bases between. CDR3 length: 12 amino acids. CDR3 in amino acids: CALRPAGYGYTF. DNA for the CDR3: TGTGCCCTACGGCCGGCCGGGTATGGCTACACCTTC.